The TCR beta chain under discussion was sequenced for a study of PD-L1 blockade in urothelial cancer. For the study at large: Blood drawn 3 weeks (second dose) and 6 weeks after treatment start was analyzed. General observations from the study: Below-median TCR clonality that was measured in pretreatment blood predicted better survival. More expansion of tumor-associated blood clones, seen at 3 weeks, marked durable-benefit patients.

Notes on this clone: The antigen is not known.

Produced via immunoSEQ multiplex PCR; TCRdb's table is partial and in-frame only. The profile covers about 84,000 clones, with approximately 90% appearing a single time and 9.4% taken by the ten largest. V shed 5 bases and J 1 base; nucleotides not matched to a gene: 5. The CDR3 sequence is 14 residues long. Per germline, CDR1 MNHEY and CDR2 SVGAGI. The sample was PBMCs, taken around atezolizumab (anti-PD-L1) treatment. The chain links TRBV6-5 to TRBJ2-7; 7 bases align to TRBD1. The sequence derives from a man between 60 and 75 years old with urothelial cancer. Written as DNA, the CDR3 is TGTGCCAGCAGTCTCCTACAGGGGTCCTACGAGCAGTACTTC. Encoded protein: CASSLLQGSYEQYF.